The 23 T cell receptor beta chains below were found in one sample sequenced in a study of shared clonotypes between healthy human individuals. Repertoires were generated with immunoSEQ multiplex PCR, while TCRdb's copy carries only in-frame clones and drops some. The sample has some 1 million clones, about 76% seen once. Input material: memory CD4+ T cells sorted from blood. As for subset: CD45RA-negative fraction. These receptors were obtained from a man between 18 and 29 years old in good health.

This clone was counted ten times or more. V and J are TRBV6-5 and TRBJ2-7; D possibly uses TRBD1 or TRBD2 (5 bases each). This CDR3 contains 14 residues. Trimming left V 2 bases short and J 6 bases short, with 14 bases between. Per germline, CDR1 MNHEY and CDR2 SVGAGI. The CDR3 coding sequence is TGTGCCAGCAGTTACGATGGGGGATTAGGCGAGCAGTACTTC. Amino acids: CASSYDGGLGEQYF.

This clone was recorded a few times. The chain joins TRBV7-9 to TRBJ2-1; D not certain. Trimming took 1 base from V and 8 from J, leaving 9 bases between them. Per germline, CDR1 SEHNR and CDR2 FQNEAQ (reference sequence). This CDR3 comprises 13 residues. CDR3 DNA sequence: TGTGCCAGCAGCTTAGGTTTACTCGATGAGCAGTTCTTC. Protein: CASSLGLLDEQFF. Combining the CDR3 with reference TRBV7-9 and TRBJ2-1 gives the whole variable domain DTGVSQNPRHKITKRGQNVTFRCDPISEHNRLYWYRQTLGQGPEFLTYFQNEAQLEKSRLLSDRFSAERPKGSFSTLEIQRTEQGDSAMYLCASSLGLLDEQFFGPGTRLTVL.

This chain joins TRBV19 and TRBJ1-2, with D unclear. This CDR3 is built from 12 residues. The ends were cut back, 6 bases at V and 3 bases at J, with 8 bases in the middle. The V gene's germline CDR1 is LNHDA and CDR2 SQIVND (reference sequence). DNA for the CDR3: TGTGCCAGTAGAAAATGGGACTATGGCTACACCTTC. Protein sequence: CASRKWDYGYTF.

This sequence joins TRBV9 and TRBJ2-3, with D perhaps assigned TRBD1 or TRBD2 (5 bases each). The V end was cut by 3 bases, the J end by 7 bases, with 18 bases between. Germline-derived CDR1 and CDR2 are SGDLS and YYNGEE. CDR3 length: 15 amino acids. The CDR3 spells CASSAYRDPGNTQYF. The CDR3 nucleotides are TGTGCCAGCAGCGCATACCGGGACCCTGGGAATACGCAGTATTTT.

Only one count was recorded for this clone. The chain recombines TRBV25-1 with TRBJ2-1; D possibly corresponds to TRBD2 (6 bases). With 6 bases removed from V and 9 bases from J, the gap between germline ends came to 15 bases. Germline V gene sequence: CDR1 MGHDK, CDR2 SYGVNS. CDR3 size: 13 residues. CDR3 sequence: CASRAQLAGEQFF. As DNA, the CDR3 is TGTGCCAGCAGGGCCCAACTAGCCGGTGAGCAGTTCTTC.

The rearrangement uses TRBV18 and TRBJ1-2; D is perhaps TRBD1 (5 bases). The V gene lost 6 bases and the J gene lost 10 bases, with 15 bases spanning the gap. The CDR3 spans 12 residues. The germline CDR1 and CDR2 sequences are KGHSH and LQKENI. The chain's CDR3 is CASSPSGIDYTF. The CDR3, as DNA: TGTGCCAGCTCCCCGTCAGGGATAGACTACACCTTC.

Remarks on this clone: This sequence may be a read error, since a much larger clone differs from it by one base. Within the sample, other DNA sequences also encode this same CDR3. This rearrangement joins TRBV5-4 to TRBJ1-1, with 8 bases aligning to TRBD1. CDR3 size: 13 residues. Germline lookup yields CDR1 SGHNT and CDR2 YYREEE (reference sequence). Unmatched junction bases numbered 1, after V lost 5 bases and J lost 1 base. CDR3: CASSGQGNTEAFF. The CDR3 nucleotides are TGTGCCAGCAGTGGACAGGGGAACACTGAAGCTTTCTTT.

The chain links TRBV7-2 to TRBJ2-2, with 7 bases lining up with TRBD2. V dropped 3 bases and J dropped 5; count of bases not matched to a gene: 6. The CDR3 runs to 15 residues. CDR1 is SGHTA, CDR2 FQGNSA, per germline. This CDR3 is CASSFMAGATGELFF. In DNA, the CDR3 is TGTGCCAGCAGCTTCATGGCGGGAGCGACCGGGGAGCTGTTTTTT.

This chain uses TRBV10-3 with TRBJ2-3; D possibly matches TRBD1 or TRBD2 (5 bases each). Germline V gene lookup returns CDR1 ENHRY and CDR2 SYGVKD. The ends were cut back, 3 bases at V and 3 bases at J, with 10 bases in the middle. There are 14 residues in the CDR3. The CDR3 loop reads CAISDRERTDTQYF. CDR3 bases: TGTGCCATCAGTGACAGGGAGCGTACAGATACGCAGTATTTT.

The V gene is TRBV28, the J gene TRBJ2-1, with TRBD1 matching 7 bases. Germline V gene lookup returns CDR1 MDHEN and CDR2 SYDVKM. The CDR3 has 14 residues. The V gene end was trimmed by 2 bases and the J gene end by 3 bases; junction bases not matched to a gene: 1. The CDR3 region has the DNA TGTGCCAGCAGTTTAGGGACAGTCTACAATGAGCAGTTCTTC. Protein product: CASSLGTVYNEQFF.

The V and J genes are TRBV5-1 and TRBJ2-3; 7 nucleotides agree with TRBD2. The CDR3 totals 16 residues. Germline CDR1 reads SGHRS; CDR2 reads YFSETQ. Losses at the gene ends were 0 bases for V and 2 bases for J; bases not matched to a gene: 6. The CDR3 sequence: CASSLGASGNTDTQYF. CDR3 coding DNA: TGCGCCAGCAGCTTGGGTGCTAGCGGAAACACAGATACGCAGTATTTT.

For this clone: This specimen includes other DNA sequences encoding the same CDR3. The V call is TRBV30, the J call TRBJ2-7, with unresolved D. V lost 0 bases and J lost 5, with 8 bases in between. This CDR3 is 12 amino acids long. From germline, CDR1 is GTSNPN and CDR2 SVGIG (reference sequence). The CDR3 sequence: CAWSVRRDEQYF. CDR3 DNA sequence: TGTGCCTGGAGTGTACGTAGGGACGAGCAGTACTTC.

This clone was counted a few times. With a much larger clone just one base away, this may be a read error. The sample contains more than one DNA sequence encoding this CDR3. This sequence joins TRBV18 and TRBJ1-1, with D possibly matching TRBD1 (6 bases). The CDR3 loop spans 14 amino acids. V lost 4 bases to trimming and J lost 0 bases, with 9 bases between them. Germline CDR1 reads KGHSH; CDR2 reads LQKENI. The CDR3, as DNA: TGTGCCAGCTCACAAGGACAGATGAACACTGAAGCTTTCTTT. Encoded protein: CASSQGQMNTEAFF.

CDR3 nucleotides: TGTGCCAGCGGAGATCCGTCCCCCTATGGCTACACCTTC. This sequence encodes CASGDPSPYGYTF. This chain connects TRBV6-6 to TRBJ1-2, with unresolved D. Germline lookup yields CDR1 MNHNY and CDR2 SVGAGI (reference sequence). V lost 8 bases and J 4 bases, leaving 14 bases between the germline ends. The CDR3 covers 13 residues.

The chain is built from TRBV4-3 and TRBJ2-1; 13 nucleotides match TRBD2. J lost 4 bases, V lost 2 bases, and 2 bases had no gene match. Germline CDR1 and CDR2: LGHNA and YSLEER. This CDR3 is built from 16 residues. The CDR3 DNA is TGCGCCAGCAGCCAAAGGACTAGCGGGGGATACAATGAGCAGTTCTTC. It encodes CASSQRTSGGYNEQFF.

Concerning this clone itself: This sample also contains other DNA sequences that code for the same CDR3. V usage is TRBV5-1 and J usage is TRBJ2-1; 14 bases are a match to TRBD2. Germline V gene lookup returns CDR1 SGHRS and CDR2 YFSETQ. Unmatched junction bases numbered 2, after V lost 0 bases and J lost 6 bases. This CDR3 comprises 16 residues. The chain's CDR3 is CASSLGGTSGSNEQFF. In DNA form, the CDR3 reads TGCGCCAGCAGCTTGGGAGGGACTAGCGGGAGCAATGAGCAGTTCTTC.

This chain uses TRBV30 with TRBJ1-1; D remains ambiguous. Germline V lookup: CDR1 GTSNPN, CDR2 SVGIG (reference sequence). The CDR3 sequence is 13 residues long. The V gene lost 1 base and the J gene lost 0 bases, with 6 bases spanning the gap. The CDR3 nucleotides read TGTGCCTGGAGTGAATTAATGAACACTGAAGCTTTCTTT. It codes for CAWSELMNTEAFF.

This clone appeared a few times. CDR3 nucleotide sequence: TGTGCCAGCAGCTTGACACAAAATTCACCCCTCCACTTT. Its translation: CASSLTQNSPLHF. The V and J genes are TRBV5-6 and TRBJ1-6, with no clear D. Germline CDR1 reads SGHDT; CDR2 reads YYEEEE. The CDR3 length is 13 residues. Between the trimmed V and J ends, which lost 1 base and 7 bases, there was a span of 6 bases.

This clone was seen more than once but under ten times. The V call is TRBV6-1, the J call TRBJ1-5, with D hard to call. CDR1 and CDR2 from the germline V gene are MNHNS and SASEGT. V was trimmed by 5 bases and J by 2 bases, leaving 13 bases between them. The CDR3 is 15 amino acids. The CDR3 spells CASSPLDSGNQPQHF. Written as DNA, the CDR3 is TGTGCCAGCAGTCCGCTAGACTCGGGCAATCAGCCCCAGCATTTT.

This clone showed up just once. The V and J genes are TRBV9 and TRBJ2-7; the D gene is possibly TRBD1 (5 bases). This CDR3 region has 14 residues. V was cut by 4 bases and J by 6 bases, with 17 bases left in between. The germline V gene encodes CDR1 SGDLS and CDR2 YYNGEE. Here the CDR3 reads CASSPLGHSPEQYF. The CDR3 DNA is TGTGCCAGCAGCCCCCTAGGACATTCTCCCGAGCAGTACTTC.

With respect to this clone: It may be a read error: a sequence one base away is much more abundant. V gene TRBV5-8 combines with J gene TRBJ2-3; D tentatively reads TRBD1 or TRBD2 (5 bases each). The CDR3 covers 15 residues. Germline values: CDR1 SGHTS, CDR2 YDEGEE. Trimming stripped 1 base from V and 4 bases from J, with 13 bases between. CDR3 sequence (DNA): TGTGCCAGCAGCTTGCAGGGAGTCCACGCAGATACGCAGTATTTT. It translates to CASSLQGVHADTQYF.

The chain carries TRBV6-5 and TRBJ1-4, with D unresolved. Trimming stripped 11 bases from V and 7 bases from J, with 20 bases between. Germline V gene sequence: CDR1 MNHEY, CDR2 SVGAGI. This CDR3 has 14 residues. The chain's CDR3 is CARSRGLLTEKLFF. CDR3 DNA sequence: TGTGCCCGAAGTCGCGGACTCCTTACTGAAAAACTGTTTTTT.

Of note for this clone: A read error likely explains this, since a far larger clone differs by one base. This chain links TRBV7-9 with TRBJ2-7; 8 nucleotides match TRBD1. The CDR3 has 15 residues. Germline values: CDR1 SEHNR, CDR2 FQNEAQ (reference sequence). The CDR3: CAGSLGSGTGEEQYF. The CDR3, as DNA: TGTGCCGGCAGCTTAGGATCCGGGACAGGAGAAGAGCAGTACTTC. Full variable domain (remainder filled in from reference TRBV7-9 and TRBJ2-7): DTGVSQNPRHKITKRGQNVTFRCDPISEHNRLYWYRQTLGQGPEFLTYFQNEAQLEKSRLLSDRFSAERPKGSFSTLEIQRTEQGDSAMYLCAGSLGSGTGEEQYFGPGTRLTVT.